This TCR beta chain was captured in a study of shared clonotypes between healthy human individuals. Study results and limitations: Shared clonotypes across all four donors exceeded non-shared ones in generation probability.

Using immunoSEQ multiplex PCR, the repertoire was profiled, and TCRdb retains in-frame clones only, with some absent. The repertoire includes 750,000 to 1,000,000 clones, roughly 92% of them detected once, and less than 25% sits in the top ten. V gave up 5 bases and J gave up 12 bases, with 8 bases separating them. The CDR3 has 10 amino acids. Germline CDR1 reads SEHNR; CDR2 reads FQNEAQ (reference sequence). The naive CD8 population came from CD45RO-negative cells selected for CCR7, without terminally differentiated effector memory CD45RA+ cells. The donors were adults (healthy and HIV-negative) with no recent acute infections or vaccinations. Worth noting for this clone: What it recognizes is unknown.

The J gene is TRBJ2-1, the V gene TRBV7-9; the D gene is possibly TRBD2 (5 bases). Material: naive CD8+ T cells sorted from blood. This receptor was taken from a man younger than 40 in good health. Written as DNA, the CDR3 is TGTGCCAGCAGCCTCCGGGGGCAGTTCTTC. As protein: CASSLRGQFF.